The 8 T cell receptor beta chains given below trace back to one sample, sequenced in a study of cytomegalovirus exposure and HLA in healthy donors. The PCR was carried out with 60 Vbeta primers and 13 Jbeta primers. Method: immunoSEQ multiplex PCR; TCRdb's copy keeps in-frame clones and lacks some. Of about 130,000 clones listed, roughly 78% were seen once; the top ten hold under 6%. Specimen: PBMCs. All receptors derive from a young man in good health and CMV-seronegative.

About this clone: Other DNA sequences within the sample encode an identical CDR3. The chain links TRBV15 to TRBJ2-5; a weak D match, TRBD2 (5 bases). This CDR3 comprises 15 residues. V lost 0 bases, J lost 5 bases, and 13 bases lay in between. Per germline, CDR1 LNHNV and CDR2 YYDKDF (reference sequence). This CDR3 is CATSRDRGTQETQYF. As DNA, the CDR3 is TGTGCCACCAGCAGAGATCGGGGAACGCAGGAGACCCAGTACTTC.

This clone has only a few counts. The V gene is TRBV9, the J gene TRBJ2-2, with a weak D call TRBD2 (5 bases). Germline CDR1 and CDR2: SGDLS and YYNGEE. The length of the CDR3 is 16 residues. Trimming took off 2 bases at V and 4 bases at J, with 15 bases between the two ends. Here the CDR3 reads CASSVTGSRSTGELFF. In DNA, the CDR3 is TGTGCCAGCAGCGTGACGGGATCCCGGTCCACCGGGGAGCTGTTTTTT.

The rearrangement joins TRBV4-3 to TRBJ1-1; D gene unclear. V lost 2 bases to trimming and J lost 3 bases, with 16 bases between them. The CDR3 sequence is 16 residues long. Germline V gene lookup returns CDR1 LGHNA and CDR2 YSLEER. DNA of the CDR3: TGCGCCAGCAGCCAATACCTCGGGTATTCGGACACTGAAGCTTTCTTT. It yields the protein CASSQYLGYSDTEAFF.

CDR3 residues: CASSPGQGGSNEKLFF. The CDR3 nucleotides read TGTGCCAGCAGCCCGGGACAGGGGGGATCTAATGAAAAACTGTTTTTT. The chain carries TRBV7-9 and TRBJ1-4; TRBD1 agrees at 11 bases. This CDR3 has 16 amino acids. Germline V gene data show CDR1 as SEHNR and CDR2 as FQNEAQ (reference sequence). Unmatched junction bases numbered 5, after V lost 5 bases and J lost 3 bases.

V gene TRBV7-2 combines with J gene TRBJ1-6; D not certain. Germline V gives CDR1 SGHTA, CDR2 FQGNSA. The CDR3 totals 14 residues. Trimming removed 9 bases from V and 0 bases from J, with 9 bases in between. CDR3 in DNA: TGTGCCAGTGCCCTGAGCTCCTATAATTCACCCCTCCACTTT. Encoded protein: CASALSSYNSPLHF.

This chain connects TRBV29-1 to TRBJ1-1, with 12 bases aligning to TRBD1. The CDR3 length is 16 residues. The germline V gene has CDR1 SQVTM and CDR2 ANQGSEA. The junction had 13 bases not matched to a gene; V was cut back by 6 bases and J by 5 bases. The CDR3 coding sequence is TGCAGCGTCGGGGACAGGGGGCATAGTTTATGGACTGAAGCTTTCTTT. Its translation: CSVGDRGHSLWTEAFF. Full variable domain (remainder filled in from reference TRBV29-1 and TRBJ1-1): SAVISQKPSRDICQRGTSLTIQCQVDSQVTMMFWYRQQPGQSLTLIATANQGSEATYESGFVIDKFPISRPNLTFSTLTVSNMSPEDSSIYLCSVGDRGHSLWTEAFFGQGTRLTVV.

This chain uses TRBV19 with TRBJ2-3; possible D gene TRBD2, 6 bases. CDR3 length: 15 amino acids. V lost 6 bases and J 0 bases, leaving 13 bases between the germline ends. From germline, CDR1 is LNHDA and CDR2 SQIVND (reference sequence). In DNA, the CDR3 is TGTGCCAGTAGAAACCTAGCGCCCAGCACAGATACGCAGTATTTT. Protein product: CASRNLAPSTDTQYF.

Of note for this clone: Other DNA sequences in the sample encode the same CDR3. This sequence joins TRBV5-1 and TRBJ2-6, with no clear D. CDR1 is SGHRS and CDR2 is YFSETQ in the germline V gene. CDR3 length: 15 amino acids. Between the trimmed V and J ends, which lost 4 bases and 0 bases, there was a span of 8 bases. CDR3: CASSPLSSGANVLTF. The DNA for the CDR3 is TGCGCCAGCAGCCCCCTCAGCTCTGGGGCCAACGTCCTGACTTTC.